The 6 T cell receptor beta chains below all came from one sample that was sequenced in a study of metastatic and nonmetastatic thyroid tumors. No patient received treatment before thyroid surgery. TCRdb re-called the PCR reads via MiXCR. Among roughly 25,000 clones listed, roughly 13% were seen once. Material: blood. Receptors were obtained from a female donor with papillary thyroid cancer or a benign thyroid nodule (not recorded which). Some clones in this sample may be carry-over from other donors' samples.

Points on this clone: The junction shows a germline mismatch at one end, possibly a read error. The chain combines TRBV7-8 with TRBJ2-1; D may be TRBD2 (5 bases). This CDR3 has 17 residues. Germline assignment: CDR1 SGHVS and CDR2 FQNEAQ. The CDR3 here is CVSSFRPAEPSYNEQFF. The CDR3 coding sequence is TGTGTCAGCAGCTTTCGACCAGCGGAGCCCTCCTACAATGAGCAGTTCTTC.

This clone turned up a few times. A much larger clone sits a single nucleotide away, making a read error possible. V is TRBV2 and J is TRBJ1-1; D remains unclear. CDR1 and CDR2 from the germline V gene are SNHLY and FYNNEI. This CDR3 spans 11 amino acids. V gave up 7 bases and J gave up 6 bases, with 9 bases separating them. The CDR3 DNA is TGTGCCAGCATGGTGACCCCTGAAGCTTTCTTT. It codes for CASMVTPEAFF.

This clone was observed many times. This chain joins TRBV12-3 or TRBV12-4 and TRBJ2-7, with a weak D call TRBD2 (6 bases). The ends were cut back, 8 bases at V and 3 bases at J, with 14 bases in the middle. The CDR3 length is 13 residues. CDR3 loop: CASGPYGGYEQYF. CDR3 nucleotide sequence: TGTGCCAGCGGCCCCTACGGGGGCTACGAGCAGTACTTC.

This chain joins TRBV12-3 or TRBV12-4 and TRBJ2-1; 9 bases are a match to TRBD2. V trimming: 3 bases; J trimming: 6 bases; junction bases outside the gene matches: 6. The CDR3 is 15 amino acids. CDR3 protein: CASSFGAGGLNEQFF. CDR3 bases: TGTGCCAGCAGTTTCGGGGCGGGGGGGCTCAATGAGCAGTTCTTC.

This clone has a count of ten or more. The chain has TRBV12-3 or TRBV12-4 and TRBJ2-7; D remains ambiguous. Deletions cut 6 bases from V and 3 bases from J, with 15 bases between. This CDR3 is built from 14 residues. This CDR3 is CASSPPNEYYEQYF. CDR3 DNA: TGTGCCAGCAGCCCCCCAAACGAATACTACGAGCAGTACTTC.

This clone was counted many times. CDR3 protein: CASSVGAGYLTDTQYF. In DNA form, the CDR3 reads TGTGCCAGCAGCGTAGGGGCAGGGTATCTGACAGATACGCAGTATTTT. The chain employs TRBV9 and TRBJ2-3, with a possible D match to TRBD1 (5 bases). The length of the CDR3 is 16 residues. V was shortened by 0 bases and J by 3 bases, with 14 bases between the two germline ends. CDR1 and CDR2 from the germline V gene are SGDLS and YYNGEE.